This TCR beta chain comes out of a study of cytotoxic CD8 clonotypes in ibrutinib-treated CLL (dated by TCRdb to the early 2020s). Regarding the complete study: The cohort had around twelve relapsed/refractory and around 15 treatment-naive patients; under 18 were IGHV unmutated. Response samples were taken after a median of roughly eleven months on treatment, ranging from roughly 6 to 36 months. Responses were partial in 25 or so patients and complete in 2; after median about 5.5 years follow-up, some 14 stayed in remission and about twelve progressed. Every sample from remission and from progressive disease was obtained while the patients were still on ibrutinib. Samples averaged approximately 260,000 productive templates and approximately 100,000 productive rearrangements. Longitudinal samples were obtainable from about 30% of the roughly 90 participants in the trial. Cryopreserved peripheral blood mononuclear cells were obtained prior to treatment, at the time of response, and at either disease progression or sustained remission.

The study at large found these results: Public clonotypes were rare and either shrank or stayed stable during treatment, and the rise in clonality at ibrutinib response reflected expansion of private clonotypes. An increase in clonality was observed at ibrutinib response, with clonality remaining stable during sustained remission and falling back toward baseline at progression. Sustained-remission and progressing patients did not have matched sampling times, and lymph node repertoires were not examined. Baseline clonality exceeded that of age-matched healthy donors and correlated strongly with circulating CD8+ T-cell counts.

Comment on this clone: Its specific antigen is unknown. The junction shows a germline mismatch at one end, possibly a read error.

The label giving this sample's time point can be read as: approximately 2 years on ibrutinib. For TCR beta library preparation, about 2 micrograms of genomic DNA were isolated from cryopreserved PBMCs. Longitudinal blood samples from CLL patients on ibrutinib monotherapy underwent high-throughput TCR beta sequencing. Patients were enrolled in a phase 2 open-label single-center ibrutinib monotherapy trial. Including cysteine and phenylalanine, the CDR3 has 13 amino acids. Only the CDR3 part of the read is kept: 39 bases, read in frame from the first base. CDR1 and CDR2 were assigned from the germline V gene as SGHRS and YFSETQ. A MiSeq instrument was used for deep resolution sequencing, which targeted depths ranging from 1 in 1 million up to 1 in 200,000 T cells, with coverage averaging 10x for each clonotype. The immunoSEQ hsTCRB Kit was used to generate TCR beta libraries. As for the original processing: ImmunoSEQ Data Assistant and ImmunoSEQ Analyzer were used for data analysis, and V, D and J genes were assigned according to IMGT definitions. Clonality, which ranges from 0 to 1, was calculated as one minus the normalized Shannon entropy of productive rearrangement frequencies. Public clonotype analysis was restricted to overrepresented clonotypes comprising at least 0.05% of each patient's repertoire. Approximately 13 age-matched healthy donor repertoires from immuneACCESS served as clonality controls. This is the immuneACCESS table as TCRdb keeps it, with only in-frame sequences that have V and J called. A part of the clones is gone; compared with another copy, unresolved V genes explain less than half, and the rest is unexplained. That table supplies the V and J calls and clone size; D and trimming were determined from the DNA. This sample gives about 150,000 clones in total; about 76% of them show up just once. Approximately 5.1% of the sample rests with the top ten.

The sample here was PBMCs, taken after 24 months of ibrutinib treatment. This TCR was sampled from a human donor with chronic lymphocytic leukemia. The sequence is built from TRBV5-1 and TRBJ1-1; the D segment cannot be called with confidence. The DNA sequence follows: TGCGCCAGCAGCTTCGGGAGGAACGCTGAAGCTTTCTTT. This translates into CASSFGRNAEAFF.